Listed below are T cell receptor beta chains from one sample, sequenced in a study of T cell changes during pregnancy in multiple sclerosis. Using immunoSEQ multiplex PCR, the repertoire was profiled, and TCRdb retains in-frame clones only, with some absent. The data show around 68,000 clones, just over 90% seen once. The sample was peripheral blood, taken in the third trimester of pregnancy. All receptors derive from a female donor with multiple sclerosis, enrolled in a pregnancy study. The CDR3 runs from the conserved cysteine through the conserved F or W. A D gene is named only where the DNA matches it firmly. The size field is filled for only some rows; it gives once, few, many or a size class.

D gene: TRBD2; clone size: .; V gene: TRBV7-9; J gene: TRBJ2-1; CDR3 protein: CASPGPYGGEDEQFF; CDR3 DNA: TGTGCCAGCCCCGGCCCCTATGGGGGGGAAGATGAGCAGTTCTTC
D gene: TRBD2; clone size: .; V gene: TRBV5-1; J gene: TRBJ2-5; CDR3 protein: CASSLPSGSGETQYF; CDR3 DNA: TGCGCCAGCAGCTTGCCTAGCGGGAGTGGGGAGACCCAGTACTTC
D gene: .; clone size: .; V gene: TRBV6-6; J gene: TRBJ1-1; CDR3 protein: CASSYGRDTEAFF; CDR3 DNA: TGTGCCAGCAGTTACGGCAGGGACACTGAAGCTTTCTTT
D gene: .; clone size: .; V gene: TRBV18; J gene: TRBJ1-1; CDR3 protein: CASSPPWAMSGTEAFF; CDR3 DNA: TGTGCCAGCTCACCTCCGTGGGCCATGAGTGGGACTGAAGCTTTCTTT
D gene: TRBD1; clone size: .; V gene: TRBV2; J gene: TRBJ1-1; CDR3 protein: CASRAGGLNTEAFF; CDR3 DNA: TGTGCCAGCAGGGCAGGGGGATTGAACACTGAAGCTTTCTTT
D gene: TRBD1; clone size: .; V gene: TRBV5-4; J gene: TRBJ1-2; CDR3 protein: CASSQGTAVGYTF; CDR3 DNA: TGTGCCAGCAGCCAAGGGACAGCCGTGGGCTACACCTTC
D gene: TRBD1; clone size: .; V gene: TRBV6-5; J gene: TRBJ2-7; CDR3 protein: CASSYSGTGSYEQYF; CDR3 DNA: TGTGCCAGCAGTTATTCCGGGACAGGGTCCTACGAGCAGTACTTC
D gene: TRBD1; clone size: .; V gene: TRBV11-2; J gene: TRBJ2-3; CDR3 protein: CASSGRQGVNRDTQYF; CDR3 DNA: TGTGCCAGCAGCGGACGACAGGGCGTAAATCGGGATACGCAGTATTTT
D gene: TRBD1; clone size: .; V gene: TRBV6-6; J gene: TRBJ1-1; CDR3 protein: CASSYPRQGVAFF; CDR3 DNA: TGTGCCAGCAGTTACCCCCGACAGGGAGTAGCTTTCTTT
D gene: .; clone size: .; V gene: TRBV7-7; J gene: TRBJ1-4; CDR3 protein: CASSLGVGAQTNEKLFF; CDR3 DNA: TGTGCCAGCAGCTTGGGTGTTGGGGCGCAAACTAATGAAAAACTGTTTTTT
D gene: .; clone size: .; V gene: TRBV4-3; J gene: TRBJ1-2; CDR3 protein: CASSQESIYREPYGYTF; CDR3 DNA: TGCGCCAGCAGCCAGGAATCCATCTACCGGGAACCCTATGGCTACACCTTC
D gene: .; clone size: .; V gene: TRBV27; J gene: TRBJ1-1; CDR3 protein: CASSRLGGQNTEAFF; CDR3 DNA: TGTGCCAGCAGTCGACTCGGGGGGCAAAACACTGAAGCTTTCTTT
D gene: TRBD2; clone size: .; V gene: TRBV27; J gene: TRBJ2-3; CDR3 protein: CASSLAGPVISTDTQYF; CDR3 DNA: TGTGCCAGCAGTCTAGCGGGGCCCGTAATATCCACAGATACGCAGTATTTT
D gene: .; clone size: .; V gene: TRBV7-9; J gene: TRBJ2-2; CDR3 protein: CASSFRTPSGGELFF; CDR3 DNA: TGTGCCAGCAGCTTTAGGACTCCCAGCGGTGGGGAGCTGTTTTTT
D gene: .; clone size: .; V gene: TRBV11-2; J gene: TRBJ2-5; CDR3 protein: CASSLLRGLETQYF; CDR3 DNA: TGTGCCAGCAGCTTATTGCGGGGCCTGGAGACCCAGTACTTC
D gene: TRBD1; clone size: .; V gene: TRBV7-8; J gene: TRBJ2-5; CDR3 protein: CASSSGQGRQETQYF; CDR3 DNA: TGTGCCAGCAGCTCCGGACAGGGACGCCAAGAGACCCAGTACTTC
D gene: TRBD1; clone size: .; V gene: TRBV7-7; J gene: TRBJ1-2; CDR3 protein: CASSLAYNRGGYGYTF; CDR3 DNA: TGTGCCAGCAGCTTAGCTTATAACAGGGGTGGGTATGGCTACACCTTC
D gene: .; clone size: once; V gene: TRBV7-8; J gene: TRBJ2-7; CDR3 protein: CASSLGEMGYEQYF; CDR3 DNA: TGTGCCAGCAGCTTAGGGGAGATGGGCTACGAGCAGTACTTC
D gene: .; clone size: once; V gene: TRBV5-1; J gene: TRBJ1-2; CDR3 protein: CASSLVGESNYGYTF; CDR3 DNA: TGCGCCAGCAGCTTGGTCGGGGAAAGTAACTATGGCTACACCTTC
D gene: .; clone size: .; V gene: TRBV7-2; J gene: TRBJ2-3; CDR3 protein: CASSYRSGTDTQYF; CDR3 DNA: TGTGCCAGCAGCTACCGAAGCGGCACAGATACGCAGTATTTT
D gene: .; clone size: .; V gene: TRBV5-1; J gene: TRBJ2-7; CDR3 protein: CASSLGLQGRRYEQYF; CDR3 DNA: TGCGCCAGCAGCTTGGGGTTACAGGGAAGGCGGTACGAGCAGTACTTC
D gene: TRBD1; clone size: .; V gene: TRBV30; J gene: TRBJ1-6; CDR3 protein: CAWSWQGVSSLLHF; CDR3 DNA: TGTGCCTGGAGTTGGCAGGGGGTTTCGTCACTCCTCCACTTT